This TCR beta chain was captured in a study of identical twins. Germline V gene lookup returns CDR1 SGHDN and CDR2 FVKESK. The V end lost 2 bases, the J end lost 3 bases, and 17 bases lay between the germline ends. CDR3 length equals 17 residues. TCRdb reanalysed the 5' RACE reads using MiXCR and keeps one entry per CDR3 protein. The data hold about 520,000 distinct CDR3 sequences, with 20% to 25% observed a single time. This sample was shared with a second study, whose subject was T cells expressing NK-cell markers. According to that study: A few donors' CD3+CD56-NKG2C+ cells were dominated by the same clonotypes.

The sample consisted of CD4+ T cells sorted from blood. The TCR sequence derives from a woman aged 18-30 years in good health. The V gene is TRBV14, the J gene TRBJ1-5; maybe TRBD1 (6 bases). The DNA for the CDR3 is TGTGCCAGCAGCCAAAGGCGGGACAACTACTTCAATCAGCCCCAGCATTTT. This sequence encodes CASSQRRDNYFNQPQHF.